This T cell receptor (beta chain) was sequenced during a study of a mutant IDH1 vaccine in newly diagnosed glioma listed by TCRdb under 2021. Looking at the study overall: Of the 25 to 40 treated patients, roughly 62% were male and about 40% were female, and the mean age was approximately 41 years. Before enrollment, patients had received standard therapy of radiotherapy alone, temozolomide alone, or radiochemotherapy with temozolomide; most received the combination. Peripheral blood was drawn at six visits: V03 (baseline), V05, V07, V10, V12 and V13. Longitudinal TCRB deep sequencing was performed for 25 to 30 treated patients wherever samples were available for exploratory analyses. The full study reports these points: Immune responses induced by the vaccine were seen in roughly 95% of patients across multiple MHC alleles. According to the authors, sample limitations meant that analyses of patient blood samples could not be reproduced. Availability determined which PBMC samples were chosen for TCRB deep sequencing. No apparent relationship was observed between pseudoprogression and alterations in the top peripheral T cell clonotypes detected by TCRB sequencing.

The time point label for this specimen denotes: baseline, week 1 (first vaccination visit). In light of the paper, this sample's treatment or condition label describes: pre-vaccination baseline after standard-of-care therapy. All donors had newly diagnosed IDH1-mutant astrocytomas of WHO grade 3 or 4 that showed loss of nuclear ATRX. The samples were drawn from NOA16, a multicentre, single-arm, open-label phase I trial in Germany that tested a mutant IDH1 peptide vaccine in humans for the first time. Visit V03 blood draws served as the baseline sample for immunogenicity testing. Genomic DNA for TCRB sequencing was extracted from EDTA blood using the DNeasy Blood and Tissue Kit. Libraries came from the immunoSEQ multiplex PCR assay. The hsTCRB Kit was used according to the manufacturer's protocol to amplify rearranged TCR beta chain sequences. An Illumina MiSeq was used to sequence the TCRB libraries. In the original analysis: The proprietary platform of the kit vendor was used for demultiplexing, trimming and gene mapping. The table comes from immuneACCESS by way of TCRdb, which keeps in-frame sequences with V and J called. Part of the clones is missing from these tables; in studies checked, under half for an unresolved V gene and the rest for unknown reasons. V and J calls plus clone size are reproduced from that table; the DNA served to infer D and trimming. For this sample there are about 34,000 clones; over 60% appear just once. The ten largest clones represent 9% of the sample.

About this clone itself: What antigen it recognizes has not been identified. It has no much larger one-base neighbor in the sample; base qualities were not kept.

Via the germline V gene (reference sequence), CDR1 is LNHDA and CDR2 SQIVND. The CDR3 sequence holds 16 residues, the cysteine and phenylalanine included. The DNA shown is the 48-base CDR3, in frame from base 1. Relative to germline, V is missing 3 bases and J is missing 0 bases, with 5 bases of the junction outside any gene match. This receptor was taken from a man aged 50 to 59 with glioma. Some clones in this sample may be carry-over from other donors' samples. The sequenced sample was peripheral blood mononuclear cells (PBMCs), obtained from a glioma patient treated with radiotherapy, temozolomide or both. This chain joins TRBV19 to TRBJ1-5; 7 central nucleotides agree with TRBD1. The bases read TGTGCCAGTAGTATCCGGGACAGCTATAGCAATCAGCCCCAGCATTTT. This translates into CASSIRDSYSNQPQHF.